These 22 T cell receptor beta chains were sequenced from one sample in a study of response to subunit inactivated influenza vaccine. TCRdb ran MiXCR on the RT-PCR reads and lists one entry per CDR3 protein. Found here are a few hundred thousand distinct CDR3 sequences, roughly 15% of them singletons; the top ten hold roughly 11%. The sequences come from PBMCs from blood, collected roughly 12 days after vaccination. Every receptor here comes from a man aged 45 to 65 who received an inactivated influenza vaccine.

The chain has TRBV5-8 and TRBJ1-6; no firm D call. The CDR3 has 12 residues. Germline CDR1 and CDR2: SGHTS and YDEGEE. Trimming stripped 1 base from V and 11 bases from J, with 7 bases between. In nucleotides, the CDR3 is TGTGCCAGCAGCTTGCGGTCGGCACCCCTCCACTTT. This encodes CASSLRSAPLHF. The variable domain in full, completed from reference TRBV5-8 and TRBJ1-6, reads EAGVTQSPTHLIKTRGQQATLRCSPISGHTSVYWYQQALGLGLQFLLWYDEGEERNRGNFPPRFSGRQFPNYSSELNVNALELEDSALYLCASSLRSAPLHFGNGTRLTVT.

The genes are TRBV24-1 and TRBJ2-7, with unresolved D. The CDR3 is made up of 12 amino acids. Germline CDR1 and CDR2: KGHDR and SFDVKD. The V end lost 3 bases, the J end lost 5 bases, and 7 bases lay between the germline ends. CDR3 bases: TGTGCCACCAGTGATGACGGGCACGAGCAGTACTTC. This encodes CATSDDGHEQYF.

This clonotype was detected a few times. In DNA form, the CDR3 reads TGCGCCAGCAGCCCTACGGGACGATACGGAAATGAGCAGTTCTTC. It translates to CASSPTGRYGNEQFF. The J gene is TRBJ2-1, the V gene TRBV5-1, with D perhaps TRBD1 or TRBD2 (5 bases each). CDR3 length: 15 residues. In germline, CDR1 is SGHRS, CDR2 YFSETQ. V dropped 4 bases and J dropped 7 bases, with 18 bases sitting between them.

The rearrangement joins TRBV7-9 to TRBJ1-4, with TRBD1 matching over 8 bases. Germline-derived CDR1 and CDR2 are SEHNR and FQNEAQ (reference sequence). J gave up 7 bases and V 6 bases, and 7 bases lay outside the gene matches. This CDR3 has 14 residues. The CDR3 bases are TGTGCCAGCAGTTCAGGGGGCCCGGTTGAAAAACTGTTTTTT. It is translated as CASSSGGPVEKLFF.

This clonotype is a singleton in its sample. The chain uses TRBV6-1 and TRBJ2-5; tentatively, D is TRBD1 or TRBD2 (5 bases each). V shed 3 bases and J shed 5 bases, with 16 bases lying between them. Germline V lookup: CDR1 MNHNS, CDR2 SASEGT. The CDR3 spans 15 residues. CDR3 amino acids: CASSESGAGGETQYF. The CDR3, as DNA: TGTGCCAGCAGTGAGTCCGGGGCCGGCGGGGAGACCCAGTACTTC.

J is TRBJ1-5 and V is TRBV24-1; D unclear. This CDR3 is built from 14 residues. CDR1 and CDR2 (germline): KGHDR, SFDVKD. Trimming removed 4 bases at V and 0 bases at J, with 6 bases between. CDR3 sequence reads: CATSEVSSNQPQHF. The CDR3 bases are TGTGCCACCAGTGAAGTCAGTAGCAATCAGCCCCAGCATTTT.

This clonotype has more than one count but fewer than ten. The gene calls are TRBV29-1 and TRBJ2-1, with a tentative D call TRBD2 (7 bases). Between the trimmed V and J ends, which lost 6 bases and 0 bases, there was a span of 12 bases. The CDR3 is 14 residues long. CDR1 SQVTM and CDR2 ANQGSEA come from the germline V gene. The CDR3: CSVGGGTSYNEQFF. The DNA of the CDR3 is TGCAGCGTGGGAGGGGGGACCTCCTACAATGAGCAGTTCTTC.

The V and J genes are TRBV12-3 or TRBV12-4 and TRBJ2-1; weak D call: TRBD2 (5 bases). This CDR3 comprises 15 residues. Trimming left V 6 bases short and J 2 bases short, with 14 bases between. The CDR3 loop is CASSHSVTTYNEQFF. In nucleotides, the CDR3 is TGTGCCAGCAGCCATAGCGTCACAACCTACAATGAGCAGTTCTTC.

The chain uses TRBV12-3 or TRBV12-4 and TRBJ2-1; D might be TRBD2 (6 bases). V gave up 2 bases and J gave up 8 bases, with 16 bases separating them. This CDR3 contains 15 residues. CDR3 sequence (DNA): TGTGCCAGCAGTTTAATTCTAACGGGAGTGGATGAGCAGTTCTTC. This sequence encodes CASSLILTGVDEQFF.

The V gene is TRBV4-1, the J gene TRBJ2-4, with D tentatively TRBD2 (5 bases). The V gene lost 0 bases and the J gene lost 1 base, with 16 bases spanning the gap. This CDR3 has 18 amino acids. CDR1 is MGHRA and CDR2 is YSYEKL in the germline V gene. CDR3 sequence: CASSQDPPPRRAKNIQYF. CDR3 bases: TGCGCCAGCAGCCAAGATCCCCCACCTAGGAGGGCCAAAAACATTCAGTACTTC.

This clonotype was detected only a few times. The J gene is TRBJ1-6, the V gene TRBV27; tentatively, D is TRBD1 (5 bases). Looked up from germline, CDR1 is MNHEY and CDR2 is SMNVEV (reference sequence). Trimming shortened V by 2 bases and J by 6 bases, and 14 bases separated the two germline ends. The CDR3 totals 16 residues. The CDR3 DNA follows: TGTGCCAGCAGTTTAAGACTCCCTCAGGGTAATTCACCCCTCCACTTT. This sequence encodes CASSLRLPQGNSPLHF.

In this sample, this clonotype turned up a few times. This chain links TRBV20-1 with TRBJ2-2; TRBD1 agrees at 8 bases. This CDR3 spans 18 amino acids. Germline assignment: CDR1 DFQATT and CDR2 SNEGSKA (reference sequence). Germline trimming cut 1 base from V and 5 bases from J; bases unmatched to any gene: 15. CDR3 DNA sequence: TGCAGTGCTAGAGCCAATGAAGCGGACAGGGTTCATACCGGGGAGCTGTTTTTT. It translates to CSARANEADRVHTGELFF.

The chain couples TRBV11-1 to TRBJ2-1, with unresolved D. The germline gives CDR1 SGHAT, CDR2 FQDESV (reference sequence). The CDR3 length is 19 residues. Trimming took 6 bases from V and 0 from J, leaving 24 bases between them. This chain's CDR3 is CASRPRALRDSSSYNEQFF. CDR3 sequence (DNA): TGTGCCAGCAGGCCCCGGGCACTTAGAGATTCAAGCTCCTACAATGAGCAGTTCTTC. Supplemented by reference TRBV11-1 and TRBJ2-1, the full variable domain reads EAEVAQSPRYKITEKSQAVAFWCDPISGHATLYWYRQILGQGPELLVQFQDESVVDDSQLPKDRFSAERLKGVDSTLKIQPAELGDSAMYLCASRPRALRDSSSYNEQFFGPGTRLTVL.

This chain connects TRBV9 to TRBJ2-3; no firm D call. This CDR3 is built from 14 residues. V dropped 3 bases and J dropped 0 bases, with 8 bases sitting between them. Germline V gene sequence: CDR1 SGDLS, CDR2 YYNGEE. The CDR3: CASSAWSSTDTQYF. CDR3 sequence (DNA): TGTGCCAGCAGCGCTTGGTCTAGCACAGATACGCAGTATTTT.

This clonotype has more than one count but fewer than ten. The chain carries TRBV10-3 and TRBJ2-7; maybe TRBD1 (5 bases). The CDR3 spans 15 residues. Deletions cut 6 bases from V and 4 bases from J, with 19 bases between. Germline-derived CDR1 and CDR2 are ENHRY and SYGVKD. CDR3 region: CAIRDNRPPDYEQYF. The DNA of the CDR3 is TGTGCCATCAGAGACAACAGGCCCCCAGATTACGAGCAGTACTTC.

This chain connects TRBV7-2 to TRBJ2-4; no clear D. V lost 5 bases and J 0 bases, leaving 17 bases between the germline ends. Germline lookup yields CDR1 SGHTA and CDR2 FQGNSA. This CDR3 has 17 amino acids. The CDR3 sequence is CASSRFIADLAKNIQYF. Here the CDR3 DNA reads TGTGCCAGCAGCCGATTCATAGCAGACCTAGCCAAAAACATTCAGTACTTC.

This clonotype was seen ten or more times. V usage is TRBV20-1 and J usage is TRBJ1-1, with TRBD1 as a possible D gene (6 bases). The V end was cut by 3 bases, the J end by 9 bases, with 14 bases between. This CDR3 comprises 12 residues. The V gene's germline CDR1 is DFQATT and CDR2 SNEGSKA (reference sequence). The DNA for the CDR3 is TGCAGTGCTAGGGACCGGACAGACCAAGCTTTCTTT. This sequence encodes CSARDRTDQAFF.

There are a few counts of this clonotype. This chain joins TRBV6-2 or TRBV6-3 and TRBJ2-2; a possible D gene is TRBD2 (6 bases). This CDR3 region has 15 residues. The germline CDR1 and CDR2 sequences are MNHEY and SVGEGT. Trimming cost V 2 bases and J 1 base, with 8 bases left between them. In DNA form, the CDR3 reads TGTGCCAGCAGTTACGGACTAAAGAACACCGGGGAGCTGTTTTTT. This encodes CASSYGLKNTGELFF.

In this sample, this clonotype turned up a few times. This rearrangement joins TRBV4-1 to TRBJ2-2; D is tentatively TRBD1 or TRBD2 (5 bases each). CDR1 is MGHRA and CDR2 is YSYEKL in the germline V gene. The CDR3 is 15 residues long. Trimming took 6 bases from V and 5 from J, leaving 16 bases between them. The CDR3 nucleotides read TGCGCCAGCAGGCAAACCCGGGGCCGGACCGGGGAGCTGTTTTTT. As protein: CASRQTRGRTGELFF.

The gene calls are TRBV10-2 and TRBJ2-7; 11 nucleotides line up with TRBD1. The length of the CDR3 is 15 residues. Germline assignment: CDR1 WSHSY and CDR2 SAAADI. Trimming cost V 2 bases and J 5 bases; bases outside gene matches: 5. As DNA, the CDR3 is TGCGCCAGCAGTGAGGTGGGGACAGGGGGGCACGAGCAGTACTTC. This sequence encodes CASSEVGTGGHEQYF.

The table lists this clonotype with a few counts. The chain has TRBV7-9 and TRBJ2-2, with a weak D call TRBD1 (5 bases). The CDR3 length is 15 residues. V lost 3 bases and J lost 7, with 15 bases in between. Germline V gene lookup returns CDR1 SEHNR and CDR2 FQNEAQ (reference sequence). In DNA, the CDR3 is TGTGCCAGCAGCTTCCATCCGACAAGGGGCGGGGAGCTGTTTTTT. Translated, it gives CASSFHPTRGGELFF.

The chain uses TRBV6-2 or TRBV6-3 and TRBJ2-2, with TRBD1 matching over 9 bases. Germline trimming cut 6 bases from V and 6 bases from J; bases unmatched to any gene: 2. The CDR3 is 13 amino acids. CDR1 is MNHEY and CDR2 is SVGEGT in the germline V gene. The DNA for the CDR3 is TGTGCCAGCAGGGGACAGGGCGCCGGGGAGCTGTTTTTT. This codes for CASRGQGAGELFF.